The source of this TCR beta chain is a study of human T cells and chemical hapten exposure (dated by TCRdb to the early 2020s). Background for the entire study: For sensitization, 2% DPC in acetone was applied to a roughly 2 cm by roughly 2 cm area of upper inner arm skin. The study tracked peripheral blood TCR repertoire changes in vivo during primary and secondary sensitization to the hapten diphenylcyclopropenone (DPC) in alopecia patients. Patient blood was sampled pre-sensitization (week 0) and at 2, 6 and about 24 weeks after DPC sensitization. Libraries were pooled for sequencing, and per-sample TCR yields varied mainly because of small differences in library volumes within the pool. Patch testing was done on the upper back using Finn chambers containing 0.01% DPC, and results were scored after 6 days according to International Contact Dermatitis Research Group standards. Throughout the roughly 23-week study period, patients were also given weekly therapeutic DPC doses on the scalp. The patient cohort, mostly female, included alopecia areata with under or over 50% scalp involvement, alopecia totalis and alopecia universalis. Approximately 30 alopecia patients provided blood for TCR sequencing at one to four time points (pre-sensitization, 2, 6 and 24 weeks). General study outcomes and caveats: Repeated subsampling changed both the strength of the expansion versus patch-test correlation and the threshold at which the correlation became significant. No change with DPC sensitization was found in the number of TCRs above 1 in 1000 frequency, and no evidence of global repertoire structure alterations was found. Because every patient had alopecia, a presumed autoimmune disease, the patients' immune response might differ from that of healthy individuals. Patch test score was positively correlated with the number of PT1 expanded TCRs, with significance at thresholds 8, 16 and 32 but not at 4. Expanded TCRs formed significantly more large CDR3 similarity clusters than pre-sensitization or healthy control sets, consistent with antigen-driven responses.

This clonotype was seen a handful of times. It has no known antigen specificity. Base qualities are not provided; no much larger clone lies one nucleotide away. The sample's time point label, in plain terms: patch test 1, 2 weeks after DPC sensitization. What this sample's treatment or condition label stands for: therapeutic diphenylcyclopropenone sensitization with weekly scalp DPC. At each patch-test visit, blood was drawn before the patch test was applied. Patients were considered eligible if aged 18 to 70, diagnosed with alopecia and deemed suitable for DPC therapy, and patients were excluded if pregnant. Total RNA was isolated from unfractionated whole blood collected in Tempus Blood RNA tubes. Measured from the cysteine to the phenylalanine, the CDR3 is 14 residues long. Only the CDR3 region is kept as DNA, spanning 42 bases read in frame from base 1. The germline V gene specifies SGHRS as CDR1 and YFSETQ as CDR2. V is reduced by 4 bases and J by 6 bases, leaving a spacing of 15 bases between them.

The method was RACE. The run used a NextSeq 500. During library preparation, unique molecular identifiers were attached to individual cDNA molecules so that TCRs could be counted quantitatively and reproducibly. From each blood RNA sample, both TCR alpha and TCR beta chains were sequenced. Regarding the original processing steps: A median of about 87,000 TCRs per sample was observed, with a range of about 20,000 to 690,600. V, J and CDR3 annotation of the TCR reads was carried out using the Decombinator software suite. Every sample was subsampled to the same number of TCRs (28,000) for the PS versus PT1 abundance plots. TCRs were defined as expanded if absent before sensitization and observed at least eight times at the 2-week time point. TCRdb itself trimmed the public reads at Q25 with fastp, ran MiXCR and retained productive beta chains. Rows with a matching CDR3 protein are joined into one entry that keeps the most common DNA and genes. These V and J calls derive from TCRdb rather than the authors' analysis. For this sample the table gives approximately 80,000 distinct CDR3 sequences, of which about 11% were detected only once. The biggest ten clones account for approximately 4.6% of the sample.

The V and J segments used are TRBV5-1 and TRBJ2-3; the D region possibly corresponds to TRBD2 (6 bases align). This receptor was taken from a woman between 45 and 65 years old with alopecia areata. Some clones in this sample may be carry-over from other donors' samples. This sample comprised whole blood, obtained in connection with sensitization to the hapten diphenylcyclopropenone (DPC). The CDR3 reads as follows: CASSAGLFGDTQYF. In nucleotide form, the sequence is TGCGCCAGCAGCGCGGGACTGTTTGGGGATACGCAGTATTTT.